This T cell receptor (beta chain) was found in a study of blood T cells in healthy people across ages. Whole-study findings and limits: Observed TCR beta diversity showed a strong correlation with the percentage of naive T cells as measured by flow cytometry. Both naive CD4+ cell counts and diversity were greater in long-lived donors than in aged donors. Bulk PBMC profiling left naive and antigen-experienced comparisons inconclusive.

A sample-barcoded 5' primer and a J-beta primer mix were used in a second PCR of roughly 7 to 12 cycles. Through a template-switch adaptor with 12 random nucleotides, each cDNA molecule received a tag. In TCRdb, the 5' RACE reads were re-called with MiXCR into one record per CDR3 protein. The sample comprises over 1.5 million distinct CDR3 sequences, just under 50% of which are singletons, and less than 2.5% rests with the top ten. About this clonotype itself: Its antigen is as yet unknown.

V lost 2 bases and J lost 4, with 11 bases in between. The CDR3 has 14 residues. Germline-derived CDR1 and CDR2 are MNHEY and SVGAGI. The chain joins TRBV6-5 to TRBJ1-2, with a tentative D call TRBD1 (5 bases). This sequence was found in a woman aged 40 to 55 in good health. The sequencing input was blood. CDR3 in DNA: TGTGCCAGCAGTTACAGAGAGACAGTCTATGGCTACACCTTC. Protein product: CASSYRETVYGYTF.